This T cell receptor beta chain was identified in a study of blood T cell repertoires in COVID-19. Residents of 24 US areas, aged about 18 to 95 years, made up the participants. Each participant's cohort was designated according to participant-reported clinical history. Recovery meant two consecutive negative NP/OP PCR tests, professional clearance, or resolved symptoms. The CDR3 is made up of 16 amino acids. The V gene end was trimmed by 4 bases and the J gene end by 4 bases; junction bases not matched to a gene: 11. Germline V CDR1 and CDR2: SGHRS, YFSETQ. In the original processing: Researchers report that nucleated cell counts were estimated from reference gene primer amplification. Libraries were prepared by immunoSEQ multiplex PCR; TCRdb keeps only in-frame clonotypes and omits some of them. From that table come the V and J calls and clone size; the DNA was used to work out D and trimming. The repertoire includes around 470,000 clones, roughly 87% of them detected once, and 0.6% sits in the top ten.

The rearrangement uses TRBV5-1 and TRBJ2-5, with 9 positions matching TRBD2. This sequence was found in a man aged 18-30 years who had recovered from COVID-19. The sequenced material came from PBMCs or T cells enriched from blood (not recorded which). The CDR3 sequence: CASSLDLAGRGETQYF. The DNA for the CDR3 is TGCGCCAGCAGCCTAGATCTAGCGGGACGGGGAGAGACCCAGTACTTC.